A single sample is the source of the 24 T cell receptor beta chains below, sequenced in a study of control samples from healthy donors and cancer patients (dated by TCRdb to 2020 to 2021). The library was made by the immunoSEQ multiplex PCR assay. TCRdb took over this immuneACCESS table, retaining in-frame rearrangements with V and J assigned. Such tables are incomplete; in checked studies, under half of the missing clones stem from an unresolved V gene, and the remainder is unexplained. This sample comprises about 130,000 clones, about nine tenths of them detected only once. 2.5% of the sample goes to the ten largest clones. Sequenced sample: blood. These receptors all come from a man aged 18 to 35 in good health.

This chain uses TRBV2 with TRBJ1-2; D unresolved. Germline lookup yields CDR1 SNHLY and CDR2 FYNNEI. The CDR3 runs 11 residues. Trimming removed 3 bases at V and 7 bases at J, with 6 bases between. The CDR3 sequence: CASSDTTGYTF. The CDR3, as DNA: TGTGCCAGCAGTGATACTACTGGCTACACCTTC.

J is TRBJ1-1 and V is TRBV3-1 (or the pseudogene TRBV3-2); D is perhaps TRBD1 (5 bases). Germline V gene sequence: CDR1 LGHDT, CDR2 YNNKEL (reference sequence). The CDR3 has 14 residues. Between the trimmed V and J ends, which lost 2 bases and 1 base, there was a span of 8 bases. The CDR3 protein is CASSQLTGNTEAFF. CDR3 nucleotide sequence: TGTGCCAGCAGCCAACTAACAGGGAACACTGAAGCTTTCTTT.

This clone was observed a single time. The chain uses TRBV19 and TRBJ1-5; D gene unclear. The CDR3 extends over 15 amino acids. With 3 bases removed from V and 5 bases from J, the gap between germline ends came to 14 bases. Germline loops: CDR1 LNHDA, CDR2 SQIVND (reference sequence). CDR3 nucleotides: TGTGCCAGTAGTATCCGCGCCAGGAGGGATCAGCCCCAGCATTTT. Translated: CASSIRARRDQPQHF.

V usage is TRBV9 and J usage is TRBJ2-3; weak D call: TRBD1 (5 bases). Germline V gene sequence: CDR1 SGDLS, CDR2 YYNGEE. The CDR3 extends over 16 amino acids. V shed 4 bases and J shed 0 bases, with 15 bases lying between them. This CDR3 reads CASSPLERQSTDTQYF. The CDR3 nucleotides read TGTGCCAGCAGCCCACTTGAGAGACAGAGCACAGATACGCAGTATTTT. Full variable domain (remainder filled in from reference TRBV9 and TRBJ2-3): DSGVTQTPKHLITATGQRVTLRCSPRSGDLSVYWYQQSLDQGLQFLIQYYNGEERAKGNILERFSAQQFPDLHSELNLSSLELGDSALYFCASSPLERQSTDTQYFGPGTRLTVL.

This chain joins TRBV30 and TRBJ2-5; weak D call: TRBD2 (6 bases). Looked up from germline, CDR1 is GTSNPN and CDR2 is SVGIG (reference sequence). The CDR3 sequence is 12 residues long. The ends were cut back, 3 bases at V and 3 bases at J, with 8 bases in the middle. CDR3 sequence: CAWRRLEETQYF. The CDR3 coding sequence is TGTGCCTGGAGGCGACTAGAAGAGACCCAGTACTTC.

The J gene is TRBJ2-7, the V gene TRBV6-1; D is possibly TRBD2 (6 bases). Per the germline V gene, CDR1 is MNHNS and CDR2 is SASEGT. Trimming took off 6 bases at V and 3 bases at J, with 6 bases between the two ends. The CDR3 has 11 residues. The CDR3 coding sequence is TGTGCCAGCAGCGGGGGCTACGAGCAGTACGTC. Protein: CASSGGYEQYV.

On this clone itself: Other DNA sequences in the sample encode the same CDR3. DNA of the CDR3: TGTGCCAGCAGCTTAACGCGGAGTCTCCTGAACACCGGGGAGCTGTTTTTT. Amino acid sequence: CASSLTRSLLNTGELFF. The chain has TRBV7-3 and TRBJ2-2; D not certain. CDR1 is SGHTA and CDR2 is FQGTGA in the germline V gene. The CDR3 contains 17 residues. V was cut by 0 bases and J by 1 base, with 12 bases left in between.

The V gene is TRBV28, the J gene TRBJ1-3; D is unclear. Trimming took 2 bases from V and 4 from J, leaving 9 bases between them. This CDR3 comprises 14 residues. Germline loops: CDR1 MDHEN, CDR2 SYDVKM. CDR3 region: CASSLGPYGNTIYF. The CDR3 region has the DNA TGTGCCAGCAGTTTAGGCCCATACGGAAACACCATATATTTT.

The rearrangement links TRBV6-5 to TRBJ2-1; perhaps TRBD2 as D (7 bases). In germline, CDR1 is MNHEY, CDR2 SVGAGI. The CDR3 has 14 amino acids. Trimming stripped 2 bases from V and 6 bases from J, with 11 bases between. DNA for the CDR3: TGTGCCAGCAGTTACCGGGGGGCGTCCAATGAGCAGTTCTTC. This translates into CASSYRGASNEQFF.

This chain joins TRBV10-3 and TRBJ1-5, with D possibly being TRBD1 (6 bases). This CDR3 contains 15 residues. The germline gives CDR1 ENHRY, CDR2 SYGVKD. V gave up 6 bases and J gave up 6 bases, with 18 bases separating them. The CDR3 spells CAISSGPQGSQPQHF. As DNA, the CDR3 is TGTGCCATCAGCTCAGGACCACAGGGAAGTCAGCCCCAGCATTTT.

The chain employs TRBV3-1 (or the pseudogene TRBV3-2) and TRBJ1-1; D is uncertain. The germline V gene encodes CDR1 LGHDT and CDR2 YNNKEL (reference sequence). The CDR3 is 14 amino acids. The germline V and J ends were trimmed by 1 base and 5 bases, with 11 bases remaining between them. The CDR3 loop is CASSQALGGTEAFF. CDR3 DNA: TGTGCCAGCAGCCAAGCTCTGGGTGGGACTGAAGCTTTCTTT.

This clone was detected only once. The V and J genes are TRBV7-3 and TRBJ2-1; 13 positions agree with TRBD2. CDR3 length: 15 amino acids. Germline CDR1 is SGHTA and CDR2 is FQGTGA. Trimming at V came to 4 bases and at J to 9 bases, leaving 6 bases not matched to a gene. CDR3 region: CASSSRLAGGSEQFF. The CDR3 nucleotides read TGTGCCAGCAGCTCACGACTAGCGGGAGGCAGTGAGCAGTTCTTC.

CDR3 sequence reads: CASSRLGTSYEQYF. Here the CDR3 DNA reads TGTGCCAGCAGCCGCTTGGGGACGTCCTACGAGCAGTACTTC. The chain recombines TRBV6-6 with TRBJ2-7; D may match TRBD1 or TRBD2 (5 bases each). Trimming took 6 bases from V and 1 from J, leaving 13 bases between them. CDR1 and CDR2 from the germline V gene are MNHNY and SVGAGI (reference sequence). The CDR3 runs to 14 residues.

This chain joins TRBV4-1 and TRBJ1-2; D perhaps matches TRBD1 (6 bases). This CDR3 region has 15 residues. V lost 7 bases to trimming and J lost 5 bases, with 20 bases between them. Germline assignment: CDR1 MGHRA and CDR2 YSYEKL. The CDR3 reads CASTPDSGAAYGYTF. DNA for the CDR3: TGCGCCAGCACCCCCGACTCAGGGGCTGCGTATGGCTACACCTTC.

The rearrangement links TRBV28 to TRBJ1-4; tentatively, D is TRBD1 (5 bases). Germline assignment: CDR1 MDHEN and CDR2 SYDVKM. The CDR3 has 14 residues. V lost 10 bases and J 10 bases, leaving 22 bases between the germline ends. The CDR3 protein is CATEGPIEGRKLFF. CDR3 DNA sequence: TGTGCCACCGAGGGGCCAATAGAAGGTAGAAAACTGTTTTTT.

V and J are TRBV24-1 and TRBJ1-5; perhaps TRBD1 as D (5 bases). The CDR3 covers 13 residues. V was pared by 5 bases and J by 6 bases, with 10 bases between. CDR1 KGHDR and CDR2 SFDVKD come from the germline V gene. In DNA form, the CDR3 reads TGTGCCACCAGTGGGGGGGGTTCTCAGCCCCAGCATTTT. Translating it yields CATSGGGSQPQHF.

The chain combines TRBV11-2 with TRBJ2-7; TRBD1 is a possible D gene (5 bases). The CDR3 runs to 14 residues. Per germline, CDR1 SGHAT and CDR2 FQNNGV. The V end lost 2 bases, the J end lost 2 bases, and 10 bases lay between the germline ends. This CDR3 reads CASSLYRGTYEQYV. The DNA of the CDR3 is TGTGCCAGCAGCTTATATAGGGGCACCTACGAGCAGTACGTC.

V and J are TRBV6-5 and TRBJ2-2; D is unclear. The V end was cut by 2 bases, the J end by 1 base, with 2 bases between. The germline V gene has CDR1 MNHEY and CDR2 SVGAGI. The CDR3 extends over 13 amino acids. The CDR3 nucleotides are TGTGCCAGCAGTTACCAGAACACCGGGGAGCTGTTTTTT. Its protein is CASSYQNTGELFF.

The genes are TRBV15 and TRBJ2-5, with D possibly TRBD1 on 5 matching bases. The V and J ends lost 1 base and 4 bases respectively, with 10 bases between them. The CDR3 covers 14 residues. Germline V gene lookup returns CDR1 LNHNV and CDR2 YYDKDF (reference sequence). The CDR3: CATSRGAGSETQYF. The CDR3, as DNA: TGTGCCACCAGCAGAGGGGCAGGGTCAGAGACCCAGTACTTC.

This sequence joins TRBV19 and TRBJ2-1, with TRBD2 matching over 11 bases. There are 17 residues in the CDR3. Germline V gene lookup returns CDR1 LNHDA and CDR2 SQIVND (reference sequence). Trimming removed 1 base from V and 4 bases from J; junction bases left unmatched: 6. CDR3 coding DNA: TGTGCCAGTAGTATAGGTACTAGCGGGGGCTATTACAATGAGCAGTTCTTC. Its protein is CASSIGTSGGYYNEQFF.

The chain recombines TRBV21-1 with TRBJ1-1; the table's D call, TRBD1, was not checked against the DNA. TRBV21-1 represents a pseudogene. CDR3 length equals 16 residues. For the CDR3, the DNA is TGTGCCAGCAGCAAAGGACTGGACAAACCGAACACTGAAGCTTTCTTT. It encodes CASSKGLDKPNTEAFF.

The CDR3 region has the DNA TGTGCCAGCAGCATCGTATCGGGAGTATACCCACACAATGAGCAGTTCTTC. The encoded protein is CASSIVSGVYPHNEQFF. The chain couples TRBV13 to TRBJ2-1; perhaps TRBD2 as D (6 bases). V was clipped by 5 bases and J by 5 bases, with 22 bases between them. CDR3 length: 17 residues. The germline CDR1 and CDR2 sequences are PRHDT and FYEKMQ (reference sequence).

The genes are TRBV27 and TRBJ2-1; D remains ambiguous. The length of the CDR3 is 11 residues. V gave up 7 bases and J gave up 4 bases, with 5 bases separating them. In germline, CDR1 is MNHEY, CDR2 SMNVEV (reference sequence). The DNA of the CDR3 is TGTGCCAGCATGGTATACAATGAGCAGTTCTTC. Its translation: CASMVYNEQFF.

The chain employs TRBV9 and TRBJ1-3; D is possibly TRBD1 (5 bases). The CDR3 has 14 amino acids. Deletions cut 4 bases from V and 1 base from J, with 9 bases between. The germline V gene has CDR1 SGDLS and CDR2 YYNGEE. The chain's CDR3 is CASSLQGSGNTIYF. The CDR3 coding sequence is TGTGCCAGCAGCCTGCAGGGTTCTGGAAACACCATATATTTT.